Each of the 21 T cell receptor beta chains below was sequenced from the same sample in a study of blood T cell repertoires in COVID-19. Profiled with immunoSEQ multiplex PCR; TCRdb holds only in-frame clones, not every one. The table shows over 30,000 clones, with about nine tenths occurring only once. The sample comprised peripheral blood. The source is a human donor with active COVID-19. The donor label of this sample is uncertain.

Only one count was recorded for this clone. The rearrangement uses TRBV9 and TRBJ1-2; 9 nucleotides align to TRBD1. J lost 6 bases, V lost 4 bases, and 13 bases had no gene match. Germline CDR1 and CDR2: SGDLS and YYNGEE. The CDR3 is made up of 16 amino acids. As DNA, the CDR3 is TGTGCCAGCAGCCAATTTATGGGACAGGGAGGGGATGGCTACACCTTC. It encodes CASSQFMGQGGDGYTF.

This clone was detected only once. The rearrangement joins TRBV4-2 to TRBJ2-7; the match to TRBD1 covers 9 bases. Germline V CDR1 and CDR2: LGHNA, YNFKEQ. V lost 3 bases and J lost 5; bases outside the gene matches: 8. This CDR3 is built from 15 residues. The CDR3 nucleotides read TGTGCCAGCAGCCACCTACCGGGACAGGGTAACGAGCAGTACTTC. The encoded protein is CASSHLPGQGNEQYF.

This rearrangement joins TRBV3-1 (or the pseudogene TRBV3-2) to TRBJ1-4; TRBD1 aligns across 7 bases. CDR3 length: 14 amino acids. Germline values: CDR1 LGHDT, CDR2 YNNKEL (reference sequence). Trimming cost V 6 bases and J 5 bases; bases outside gene matches: 6. CDR3 sequence (DNA): TGTGCCAGCAGGGGGGACAGTCCAAATGAAAAACTGTTTTTT. Its protein product is CASRGDSPNEKLFF.

The chain links TRBV7-8 to TRBJ2-5, with TRBD2 matching 8 bases. Germline assignment: CDR1 SGHVS and CDR2 FQNEAQ. This CDR3 contains 15 residues. The V segment lost 2 bases and the J segment 2 bases; nucleotides outside the gene matches: 4. CDR3 nucleotides: TGTGCCAGCAGCTTATTGTCTAGCGGGCAAGAGACCCAGTACTTC. Protein sequence: CASSLLSSGQETQYF. Drawing the rest from reference TRBV7-8 and TRBJ2-5, the complete variable domain is GAGVSQSPRYKVAKRGQDVALRCDPISGHVSLFWYQQALGQGPEFLTYFQNEAQLDKSGLPSDRFFAERPEGSVSTLKIQRTQQEDSAVYLCASSLLSSGQETQYFGPGTRLLVL.

Written as DNA, the CDR3 is TGCAGTGCTTCTAGCAGCGAGCAGTACTTC. Translation: CSASSSEQYF. J is TRBJ2-7 and V is TRBV20-1; perhaps TRBD2 as D (5 bases). CDR3 length: 10 residues. Germline V gives CDR1 DFQATT, CDR2 SNEGSKA (reference sequence). V lost 5 bases to trimming and J lost 6 bases, with 8 bases between them.

Note on this clone: Other DNA sequences in this sample translate to the same CDR3. The chain uses TRBV9 and TRBJ1-4; 8 positions match TRBD1. V was pared by 4 bases and J by 7 bases, with 6 bases of the junction left unmatched. The CDR3 contains 14 residues. CDR1 is SGDLS, CDR2 YYNGEE, per germline. The CDR3 DNA reads TGTGCCAGCAGCCAAGGCGGACAGGGTGAAAAACTGTTTTTT. Protein: CASSQGGQGEKLFF.

Here the CDR3 reads CASSSSIRAGADQETQYF. The DNA for the CDR3 is TGTGCCAGCAGCTCATCCATCAGAGCGGGGGCCGATCAAGAGACCCAGTACTTC. The chain has TRBV9 and TRBJ2-5; 8 nucleotides align to TRBD2. Germline CDR1 SGDLS, CDR2 YYNGEE. The CDR3 is 18 residues long. V was pared by 4 bases and J by 2 bases, with 16 bases of the junction left unmatched.

The chain uses TRBV18 and TRBJ2-2; no definite D call. Trimming left V 2 bases short and J 2 bases short, with 9 bases between. The CDR3 sequence is 15 residues long. CDR1 KGHSH and CDR2 LQKENI come from the germline V gene. Written as DNA, the CDR3 is TGTGCCAGCTCACCAATTCGGGTTAACACCGGGGAGCTGTTTTTT. Translation: CASSPIRVNTGELFF.

The chain has TRBV12-3 or TRBV12-4 and TRBJ1-3, with D possibly matching TRBD1 (5 bases). The CDR3 spans 12 residues. V was cut by 6 bases and J by 9 bases, with 12 bases left in between. In DNA, the CDR3 is TGTGCCAGCAGGCGGGACGGCGGCACCATATATTTT. Its protein is CASRRDGGTIYF.

CDR3 bases: TGTGCCAGCAGCCGACAGACAGGGTCCTACAATGAGCAGTTCTTC. Residues: CASSRQTGSYNEQFF. The rearrangement joins TRBV3-1 (or the pseudogene TRBV3-2) to TRBJ2-1, with 7 bases fitting TRBD1. CDR3 length: 15 residues. J lost 1 base, V lost 4 bases, and 4 bases had no gene match. Germline CDR1 reads LGHDT; CDR2 reads YNNKEL (reference sequence).

The V gene is TRBV9, the J gene TRBJ1-2; no firm D call. Between the trimmed V and J ends, which lost 4 bases and 0 bases, there was a span of 13 bases. CDR3 length: 15 amino acids. Germline V gene lookup returns CDR1 SGDLS and CDR2 YYNGEE. The CDR3 protein is CASSPRSAANYGYTF. In nucleotides, the CDR3 is TGTGCCAGCAGCCCGCGGTCAGCAGCTAACTATGGCTACACCTTC.

CDR3 DNA: TGTGCCAGCAGCTCCGGACTAGCCTATGAGCAGTTCTTC. Residues: CASSSGLAYEQFF. This rearrangement joins TRBV5-5 to TRBJ2-1; 8 bases match TRBD2. Germline trimming cut 3 bases from V and 8 bases from J; bases unmatched to any gene: 4. This CDR3 has 13 residues. The germline V gene encodes CDR1 SGHKS and CDR2 YYEKEE (reference sequence).

The chain has TRBV4-3 and TRBJ1-6; D unresolved. The V end was cut by 0 bases, the J end by 10 bases, with 13 bases between. This CDR3 is 15 amino acids long. Germline loops: CDR1 LGHNA, CDR2 YSLEER. The CDR3 reads CASSQDNHRGSPLHF. The CDR3 DNA sequence: TGCGCCAGCAGCCAAGATAATCACCGTGGCTCACCCCTCCACTTT.

The V gene is TRBV18, the J gene TRBJ1-2, with a possible D match to TRBD1 (6 bases). Trimming took 5 bases from V and 2 from J, leaving 9 bases between them. Germline V gene sequence: CDR1 KGHSH, CDR2 LQKENI. CDR3 length: 13 amino acids. The chain's CDR3 is CASSKDRNYGYTF. DNA of the CDR3: TGTGCCAGCTCAAAGGACAGAAACTATGGCTACACCTTC.

This clone occurred once. The chain couples TRBV10-3 to TRBJ1-1, with TRBD1 identical over 7 bases. The germline CDR1 and CDR2 sequences are ENHRY and SYGVKD. The CDR3 covers 13 residues. The junction had 10 bases not matched to a gene; V was cut back by 11 bases and J by 4 bases. The CDR3 DNA reads TGTGCCGTCCAGGGGGGCGTCCCCACTGAAGCTTTCTTT. Protein sequence: CAVQGGVPTEAFF.

The V and J genes are TRBV6-5 and TRBJ2-4, with TRBD2 matching 11 bases. The CDR3 consists of 15 residues. CDR1 is MNHEY and CDR2 is SVGAGI in the germline V gene. J gave up 7 bases and V 3 bases, and 5 bases lay outside the gene matches. The CDR3 spells CASSYSGGAGNIQYF. CDR3 bases: TGTGCCAGCAGTTATAGCGGGGGGGCCGGGAACATTCAGTACTTC.

The chain uses TRBV6-1 and TRBJ1-6; 8 positions match TRBD1. The CDR3 covers 17 residues. CDR1 MNHNS and CDR2 SASEGT come from the germline V gene. V lost 3 bases, J lost 9 bases, and 13 bases stayed unmatched. The CDR3 spells CASSDSGYTGGASPLHF. The CDR3 DNA sequence: TGTGCCAGCAGTGATTCAGGCTATACAGGGGGGGCTTCACCCCTCCACTTT.

The rearrangement uses TRBV4-2 and TRBJ2-2, with D perhaps matching TRBD2 (5 bases). This CDR3 comprises 16 residues. Germline CDR1 is LGHNA and CDR2 is YNFKEQ. V was clipped by 0 bases and J by 3 bases, with 11 bases between them. The CDR3 sequence is CASSQETGVYTGELFF. CDR3 bases: TGTGCCAGCAGCCAAGAGACCGGGGTCTACACCGGGGAGCTGTTTTTT.

V usage is TRBV7-2 and J usage is TRBJ1-2; weak D call: TRBD1 (6 bases). From germline, CDR1 is SGHTA and CDR2 FQGNSA. Trimming cost V 8 bases and J 4 bases, with 14 bases left between them. The CDR3 is made up of 13 amino acids. The CDR3, as DNA: TGTGCCAGCGACCAGGGGCTTAGCTATGGCTACACCTTC. As protein: CASDQGLSYGYTF.

V is TRBV5-1 and J is TRBJ2-5; 9 bases are shared with TRBD2. The V gene's germline CDR1 is SGHRS and CDR2 YFSETQ. The CDR3 extends over 15 amino acids. Trimming removed 4 bases from V and 4 bases from J; junction bases left unmatched: 8. The CDR3 bases are TGCGCCAGCAGCCGTACGGGACTAGCACCAGAGACCCAGTACTTC. The encoded protein is CASSRTGLAPETQYF.

The chain has TRBV19 and TRBJ2-5; 12 nucleotides align to TRBD2. CDR3 length equals 15 residues. V lost 6 bases and J lost 5; bases outside the gene matches: 7. CDR1 is LNHDA, CDR2 SQIVND, per germline (reference sequence). The CDR3 nucleotides read TGTGCCAGTAGGGCTAGCGGGGGGGAATGGGAGACCCAGTACTTC. Translated: CASRASGGEWETQYF. The full variable domain, its missing parts supplied by reference TRBV19 and TRBJ2-5, is DGGITQSPKYLFRKEGQNVTLSCEQNLNHDAMYWYRQDPGQGLRLIYYSQIVNDFQKGDIAEGYSVSREKKESFPLTVTSAQKNPTAFYLCASRASGGEWETQYFGPGTRLLVL.